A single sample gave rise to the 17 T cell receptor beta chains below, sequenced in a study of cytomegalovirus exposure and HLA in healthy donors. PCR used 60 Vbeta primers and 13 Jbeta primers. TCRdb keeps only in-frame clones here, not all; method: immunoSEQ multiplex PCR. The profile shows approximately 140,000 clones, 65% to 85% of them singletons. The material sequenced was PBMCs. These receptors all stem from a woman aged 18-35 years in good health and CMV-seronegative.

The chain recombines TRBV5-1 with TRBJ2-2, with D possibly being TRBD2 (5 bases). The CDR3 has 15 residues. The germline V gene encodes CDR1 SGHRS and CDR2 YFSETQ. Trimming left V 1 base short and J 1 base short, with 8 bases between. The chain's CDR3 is CASSLNGENTGELFF. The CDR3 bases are TGCGCCAGCAGCTTGAACGGGGAGAACACCGGGGAGCTGTTTTTT.

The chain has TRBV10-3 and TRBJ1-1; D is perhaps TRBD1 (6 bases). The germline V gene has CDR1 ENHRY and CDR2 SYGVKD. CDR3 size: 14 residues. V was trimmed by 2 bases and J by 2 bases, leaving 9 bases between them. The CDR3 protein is CAISEARGNTEAFF. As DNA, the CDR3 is TGTGCCATCAGTGAGGCCAGGGGCAACACTGAAGCTTTCTTT.

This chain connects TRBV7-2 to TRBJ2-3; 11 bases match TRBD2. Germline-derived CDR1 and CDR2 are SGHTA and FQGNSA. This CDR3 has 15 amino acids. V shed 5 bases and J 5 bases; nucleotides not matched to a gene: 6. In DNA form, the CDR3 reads TGTGCCAGCAGCCCTAGCGGGAGGAGAGGAGATACGCAGTATTTT. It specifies CASSPSGRRGDTQYF.

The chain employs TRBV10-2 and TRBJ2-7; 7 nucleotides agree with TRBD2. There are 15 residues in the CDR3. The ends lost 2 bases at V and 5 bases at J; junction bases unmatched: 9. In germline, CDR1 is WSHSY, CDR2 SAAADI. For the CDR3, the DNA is TGCGCCAGCAGTGAGCCCGGACTAGAAGGGAACGAGCAGTACTTC. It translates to CASSEPGLEGNEQYF.

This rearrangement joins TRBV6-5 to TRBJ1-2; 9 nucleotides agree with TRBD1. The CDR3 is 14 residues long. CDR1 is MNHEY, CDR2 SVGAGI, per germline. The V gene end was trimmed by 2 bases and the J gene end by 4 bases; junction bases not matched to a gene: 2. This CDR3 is CASSYRDRAYGYTF. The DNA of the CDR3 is TGTGCCAGCAGTTACCGGGACAGGGCCTATGGCTACACCTTC.

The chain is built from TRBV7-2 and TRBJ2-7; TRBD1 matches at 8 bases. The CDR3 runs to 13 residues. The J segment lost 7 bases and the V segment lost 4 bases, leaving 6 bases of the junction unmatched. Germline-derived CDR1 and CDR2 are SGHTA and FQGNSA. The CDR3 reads CASSYGQGEEQYF. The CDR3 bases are TGTGCCAGCAGCTACGGACAGGGTGAGGAGCAGTACTTC.

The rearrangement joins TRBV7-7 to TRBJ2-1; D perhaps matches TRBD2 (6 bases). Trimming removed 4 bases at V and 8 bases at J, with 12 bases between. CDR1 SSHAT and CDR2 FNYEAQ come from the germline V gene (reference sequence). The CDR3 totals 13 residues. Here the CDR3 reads CASSSRLGYEQFF. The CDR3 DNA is TGTGCCAGCAGCTCCCGACTAGGCTATGAGCAGTTCTTC.

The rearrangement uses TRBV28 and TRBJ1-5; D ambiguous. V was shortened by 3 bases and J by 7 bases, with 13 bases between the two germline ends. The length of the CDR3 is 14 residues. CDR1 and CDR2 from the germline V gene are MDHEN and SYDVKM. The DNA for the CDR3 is TGTGCCAGCAGTTTGTTGCTCGGGAACCAGCCCCAGCATTTT. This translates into CASSLLLGNQPQHF.

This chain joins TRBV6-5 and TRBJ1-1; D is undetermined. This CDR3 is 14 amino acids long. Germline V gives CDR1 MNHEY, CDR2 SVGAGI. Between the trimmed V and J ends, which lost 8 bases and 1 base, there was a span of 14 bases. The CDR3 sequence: CASRPSVQNTEAFF. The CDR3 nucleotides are TGTGCCAGCCGCCCTTCGGTGCAGAACACTGAAGCTTTCTTT.

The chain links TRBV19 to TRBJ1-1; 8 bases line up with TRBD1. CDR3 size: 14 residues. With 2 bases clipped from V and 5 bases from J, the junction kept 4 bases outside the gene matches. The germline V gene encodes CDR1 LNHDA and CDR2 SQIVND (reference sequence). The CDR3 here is CASSIQGARTEAFF. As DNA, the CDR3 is TGTGCCAGTAGTATACAGGGGGCGCGGACTGAAGCTTTCTTT.

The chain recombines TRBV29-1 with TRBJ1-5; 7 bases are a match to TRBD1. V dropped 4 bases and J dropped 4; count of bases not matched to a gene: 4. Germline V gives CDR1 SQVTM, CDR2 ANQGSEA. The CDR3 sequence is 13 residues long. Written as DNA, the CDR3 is TGCAGCGTTGTGTCAGGGGGAAATCAGCCCCAGCATTTT. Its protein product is CSVVSGGNQPQHF.

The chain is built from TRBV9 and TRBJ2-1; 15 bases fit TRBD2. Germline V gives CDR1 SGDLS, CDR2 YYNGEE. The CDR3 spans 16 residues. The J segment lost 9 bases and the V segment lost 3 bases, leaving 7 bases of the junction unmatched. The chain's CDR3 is CASSGGLAGGWSEQFF. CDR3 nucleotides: TGTGCCAGCAGCGGAGGACTAGCGGGAGGGTGGAGTGAGCAGTTCTTC.

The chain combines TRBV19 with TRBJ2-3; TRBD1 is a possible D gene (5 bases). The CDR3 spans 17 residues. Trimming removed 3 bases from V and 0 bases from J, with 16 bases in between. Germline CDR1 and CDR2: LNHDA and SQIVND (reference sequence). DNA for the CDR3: TGTGCCAGTAGTATGGTGTTGGGGCGAGTTAGCACAGATACGCAGTATTTT. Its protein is CASSMVLGRVSTDTQYF.

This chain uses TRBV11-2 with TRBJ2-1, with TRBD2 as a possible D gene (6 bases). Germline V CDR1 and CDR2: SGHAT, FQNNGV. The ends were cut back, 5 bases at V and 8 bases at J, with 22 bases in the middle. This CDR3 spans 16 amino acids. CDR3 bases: TGTGCCAGCAGCCCGTTTCCGGGAGAATCCTTAGATGAGCAGTTCTTC. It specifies CASSPFPGESLDEQFF.

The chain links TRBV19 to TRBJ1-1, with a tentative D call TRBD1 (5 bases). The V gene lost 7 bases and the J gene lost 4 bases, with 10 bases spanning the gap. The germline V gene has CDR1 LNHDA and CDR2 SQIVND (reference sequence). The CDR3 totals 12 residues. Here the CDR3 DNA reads TGTGCCAGTAATTGGGGCGGCACTGAAGCTTTCTTT. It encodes CASNWGGTEAFF.

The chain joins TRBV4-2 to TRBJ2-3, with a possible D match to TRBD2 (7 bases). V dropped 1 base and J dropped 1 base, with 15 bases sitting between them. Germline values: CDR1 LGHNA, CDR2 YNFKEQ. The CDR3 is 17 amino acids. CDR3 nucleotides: TGTGCCAGCAGCCAAGTGGGAGGAGGGGGGGGCACAGATACGCAGTATTTT. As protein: CASSQVGGGGGTDTQYF.

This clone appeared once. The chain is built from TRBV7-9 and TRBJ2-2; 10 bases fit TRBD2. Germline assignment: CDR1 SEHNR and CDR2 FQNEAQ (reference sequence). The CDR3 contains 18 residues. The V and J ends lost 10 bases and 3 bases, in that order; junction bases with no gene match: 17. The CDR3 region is CATPGTSAFSWDTGELFF. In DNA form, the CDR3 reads TGTGCCACCCCAGGGACTAGCGCGTTCTCTTGGGACACCGGGGAGCTGTTTTTT.